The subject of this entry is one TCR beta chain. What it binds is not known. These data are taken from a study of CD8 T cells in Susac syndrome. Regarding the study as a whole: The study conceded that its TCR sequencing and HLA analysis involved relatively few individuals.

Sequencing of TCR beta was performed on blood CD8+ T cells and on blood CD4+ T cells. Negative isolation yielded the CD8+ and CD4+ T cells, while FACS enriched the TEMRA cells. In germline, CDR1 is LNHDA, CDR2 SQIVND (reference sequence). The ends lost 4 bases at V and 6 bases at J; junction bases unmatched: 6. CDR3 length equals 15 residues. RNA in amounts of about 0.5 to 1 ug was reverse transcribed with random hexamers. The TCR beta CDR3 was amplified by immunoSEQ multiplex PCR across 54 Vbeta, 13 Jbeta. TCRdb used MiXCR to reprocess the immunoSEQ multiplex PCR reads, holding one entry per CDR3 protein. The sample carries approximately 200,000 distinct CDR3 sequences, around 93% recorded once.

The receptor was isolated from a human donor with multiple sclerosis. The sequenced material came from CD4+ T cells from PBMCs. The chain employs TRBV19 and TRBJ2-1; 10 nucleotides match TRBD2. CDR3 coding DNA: TGTGCCAGTAGTAAAGGACTAGCGGCCTCCAATGAGCAGTTCTTC. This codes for CASSKGLAASNEQFF. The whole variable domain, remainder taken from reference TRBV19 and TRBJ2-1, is DGGITQSPKYLFRKEGQNVTLSCEQNLNHDAMYWYRQDPGQGLRLIYYSQIVNDFQKGDIAEGYSVSREKKESFPLTVTSAQKNPTAFYLCASSKGLAASNEQFFGPGTRLTVL.